This T cell receptor beta chain was profiled in a study of identical twins. Whole-study results and caveats: Not following the same donors, the study drew its conclusions from cross-sectional statistical analysis.

V was pared by 4 bases and J by 2 bases, with 12 bases between. This CDR3 is 14 amino acids long. TCRdb re-called the 5' RACE reads through MiXCR, storing one row per CDR3 protein. Counted here are 350,000 to 500,000 distinct CDR3 sequences, roughly 20% occurring once; the ten biggest clones make up 9% to 15%. Notes on this clonotype: No antigen is known for it.

Sequencing used naive T cells sorted from blood. This clonotype was sampled from a man aged 50-60 years in good health. The chain couples TRBV12-3 or TRBV12-4 to TRBJ2-7, with a weak D call TRBD1 (5 bases). CDR3 bases: TGTGCCAGCAGTTGGCGGCAGGGCCCCTACGAGCAGTACTTC. Amino acid sequence: CASSWRQGPYEQYF.